A selection of T cell receptor beta chains follows, all from one sample in a study of T cells expressing NK-cell markers. TCRdb reanalyzed the 5' RACE reads, giving one entry per CDR3 protein sequence and no DNA. The sample table sets out 350,000 to 450,000 distinct CDR3 sequences. The sequencing sample was made of blood T cells: a sorted CD56 or NKG2C T cell subset, CD4+ or CD8+ T cells, or bulk PBMC T cells (not recorded which). The source of these receptors is a man aged 18-75 years in good health. CDR3s include the opening cysteine and the closing phenylalanine or tryptophan.

V: TRBV14; J: TRBJ2-5; CDR3: CASSQGLQGGTQYF
V: TRBV28; J: TRBJ2-7; CDR3: CASSFYIKQGQQTYEQYF
V: TRBV3-1; J: TRBJ2-1; CDR3: CASSQGPLGSYNEQFF
V: TRBV28; J: TRBJ2-3; CDR3: CASSKGGGRRNTQYF
V: TRBV7-6; J: TRBJ2-2; CDR3: CASSLAPPNTGELFF
V: TRBV7-2; J: TRBJ2-1; CDR3: CASSFLGPLGNEQFF
V: TRBV7-3; J: TRBJ1-2; CDR3: CASSPHGGNYGYTF
V: TRBV3-1; J: TRBJ2-1; CDR3: CASSRTFSGEEFF
V: TRBV5-5; J: TRBJ1-2; CDR3: CASSLGGITNYGYTF
V: TRBV15; J: TRBJ1-1; CDR3: CATSRDRGGSEAFF
V: TRBV12-5; J: TRBJ2-5; CDR3: CASGLPEAAVYQETQYF
V: TRBV29-1; J: TRBJ1-5; CDR3: CSVRGADSNQPQHF
V: TRBV10-2; J: TRBJ1-2; CDR3: CASSRDLGFGYTF
V: TRBV28; J: TRBJ2-7; CDR3: CASSLYDQAAEQYF
V: TRBV20-1; J: TRBJ2-1; CDR3: CSAETSGGRGYNEQFF
V: TRBV19; J: TRBJ2-6; CDR3: CASSDPGGSGANVLTF
V: TRBV7-9; J: TRBJ2-7; CDR3: CASSLGTGGNYEQYF